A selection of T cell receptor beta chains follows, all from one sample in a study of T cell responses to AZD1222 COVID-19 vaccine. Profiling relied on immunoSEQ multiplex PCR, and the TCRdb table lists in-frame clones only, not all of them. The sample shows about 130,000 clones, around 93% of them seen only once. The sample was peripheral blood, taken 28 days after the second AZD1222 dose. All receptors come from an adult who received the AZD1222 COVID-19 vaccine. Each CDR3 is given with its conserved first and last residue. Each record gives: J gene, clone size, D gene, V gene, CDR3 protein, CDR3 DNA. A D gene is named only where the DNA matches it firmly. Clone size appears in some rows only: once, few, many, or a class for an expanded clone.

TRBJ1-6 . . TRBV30 CAWTQGPQVSYNSPLHF TGTGCCTGGACACAGGGCCCGCAGGTCTCCTATAATTCACCCCTCCACTTT
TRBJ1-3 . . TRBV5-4 CASSLAGGQHTIYF TGTGCCAGCAGCTTGGCGGGGGGTCAGCACACCATATATTTT
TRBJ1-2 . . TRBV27 CASRQDSSNYGYTF TGTGCCAGCAGGCAGGACAGTTCTAACTATGGCTACACCTTC
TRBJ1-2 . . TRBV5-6 CASSWGVVGYTF TGTGCCAGCAGCTGGGGGGTGGTTGGCTACACCTTC
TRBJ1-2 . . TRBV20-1 CSARGTYGYTF TGCAGTGCTAGAGGAACTTATGGCTACACCTTC
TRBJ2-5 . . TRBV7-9 CASSPPRQETQYF TGTGCCAGCAGCCCCCCCAGGCAAGAGACCCAGTACTTC
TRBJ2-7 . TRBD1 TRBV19 CASSSGQGRHEQYF TGTGCCAGTAGTTCCGGACAGGGAAGGCACGAGCAGTACTTC
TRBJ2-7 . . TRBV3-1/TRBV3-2 CASSHRSHEQYF TGTGCCAGCAGCCACAGGTCCCACGAGCAGTACTTC
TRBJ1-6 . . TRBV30 CAWSFLDRVYNSPLHF TGTGCCTGGAGTTTTTTGGACAGAGTATATAATTCACCCCTCCACTTT
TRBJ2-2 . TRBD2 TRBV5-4 CASSWGLRAGGNTGELFF TGTGCCAGCAGCTGGGGGTTACGAGCGGGGGGCAACACCGGGGAGCTGTTTTTT
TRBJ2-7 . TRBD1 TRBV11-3 CASSDGTGGADEQYF TGTGCCAGCAGCGACGGGACAGGGGGCGCCGACGAGCAGTACTTC
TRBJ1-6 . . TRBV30 CAWSSQENSPLHF TGTGCCTGGAGTTCCCAAGAAAATTCACCCCTCCACTTT
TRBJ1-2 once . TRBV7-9 CASSPLGQDRHGYTF TGTGCCAGCAGCCCCTTAGGGCAGGATCGGCATGGCTACACCTTC
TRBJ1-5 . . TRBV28 CASSLGQYGQPQHF TGTGCCAGCAGTTTAGGGCAGTATGGTCAGCCCCAGCATTTT
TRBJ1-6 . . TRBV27 CASSQGGHSPLHF TGTGCCAGCAGTCAAGGGGGTCATTCACCCCTCCACTTT
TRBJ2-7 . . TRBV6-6 CASSPLPYSYEQYF TGTGCCAGCAGCCCGCTGCCATACTCCTACGAGCAGTACTTC
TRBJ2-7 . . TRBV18 CASSVQGYEQYF TGTGCCAGCTCAGTACAGGGATACGAGCAGTACTTC
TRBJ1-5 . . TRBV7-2 CASSLQGGDQPQHF TGTGCCAGCAGCTTACAGGGAGGTGATCAGCCCCAGCATTTT
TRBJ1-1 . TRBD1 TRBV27 CASRGGREAFF TGTGCCTCCAGAGGGGGCCGTGAAGCTTTCTTT
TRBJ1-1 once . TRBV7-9 CASSLVENTEAFF TGTGCCAGCAGCTTAGTAGAGAACACTGAAGCTTTCTTT
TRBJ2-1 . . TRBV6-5 CASSYSLPADEQFF TGTGCCAGCAGTTACTCCCTTCCGGCGGATGAGCAGTTCTTC
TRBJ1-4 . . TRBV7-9 CASSLRSSYVMEKLFF TGTGCCAGCAGCTTACGCAGTTCTTACGTAATGGAAAAACTGTTTTTT
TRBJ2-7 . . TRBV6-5 CASRRFGRDEQYF TGTGCCAGCAGACGGTTCGGACGCGACGAGCAGTACTTC
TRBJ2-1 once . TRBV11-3 CASSARLSYNEQFF TGTGCCAGCAGCGCAAGACTGTCCTACAATGAGCAGTTCTTC
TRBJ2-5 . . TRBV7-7 CASSQRGSETQYF TGTGCTAGCAGCCAACGGGGGTCTGAGACCCAGTACTTC
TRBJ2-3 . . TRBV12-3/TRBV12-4 CASSSGSTDTQYF TGTGCCAGCAGTTCAGGCAGCACAGATACGCAGTATTTT
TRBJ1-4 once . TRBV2 CASSEGLATNEKLFF TGTGCCAGCAGTGAAGGTTTGGCAACTAATGAAAAACTGTTTTTT
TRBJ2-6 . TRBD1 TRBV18 CASSHDRGSGANVLTF TGTGCCAGCTCACATGACAGGGGGTCTGGGGCCAACGTCCTGACTTTC
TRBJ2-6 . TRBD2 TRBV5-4 CASSGRTSGGLISGANVLTF TGTGCCAGCAGCGGGAGGACTAGCGGGGGTTTGATCTCTGGGGCCAACGTCCTGACTTTC
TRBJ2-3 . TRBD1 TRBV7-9 CAGAVGQITDTQYF TGTGCCGGAGCTGTGGGACAGATCACAGATACGCAGTATTTT
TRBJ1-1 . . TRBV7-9 CASGVGEEAFF TGTGCCAGCGGCGTAGGGGAGGAAGCTTTCTTT
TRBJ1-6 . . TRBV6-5 CASTGPSNNSPLHF TGTGCCAGCACCGGGCCCTCTAATAATTCACCCCTCCACTTT
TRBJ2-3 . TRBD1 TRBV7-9 CASEGTGGNTQYF TGTGCCAGCGAGGGGACAGGGGGGAATACGCAGTATTTT
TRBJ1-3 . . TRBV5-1 CASSLQGRGSGNTIYF TGCGCCAGCAGCCTACAGGGACGAGGCTCTGGAAACACCATATATTTT
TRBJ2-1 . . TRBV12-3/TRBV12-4 CASSVRQWQFF TGTGCCAGCAGCGTCCGACAGTGGCAGTTCTTC
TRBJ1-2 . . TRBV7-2 CASSLDRDYGYTF TGTGCCAGCAGCTTAGACAGGGACTATGGCTACACCTTC
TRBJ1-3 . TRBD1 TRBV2 CASSRPGQATGNTIYF TGTGCCAGCAGTCGACCCGGACAGGCTACTGGAAACACCATATATTTT
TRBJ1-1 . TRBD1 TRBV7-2 CASSRSRTGLEAFF TGTGCCAGCAGCCGCTCCCGGACAGGATTGGAAGCTTTCTTT
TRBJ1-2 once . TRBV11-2 CASSPDVGDSAFGYTF TGTGCCAGCAGCCCAGATGTAGGGGATTCGGCTTTTGGCTACACCTTC
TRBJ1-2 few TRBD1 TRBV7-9 CASSFSKTGAGYTF TGTGCCAGCAGCTTTTCCAAGACAGGGGCTGGCTACACCTTC
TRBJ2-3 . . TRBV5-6 CASREGPLTDTQYF TGTGCCAGCAGAGAGGGACCGCTCACAGATACGCAGTATTTT
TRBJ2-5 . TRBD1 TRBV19 CASRKNRGETQYF TGTGCCAGTAGGAAGAACAGGGGAGAGACCCAGTACTTC